The 12 T cell receptor beta chains below come from one sample, sequenced in a study of CD8 T cells in Susac syndrome. Random hexamers were used to reverse transcribe the RNA input (about 0.45 to 1 ug). TCRdb re-analysed the immunoSEQ multiplex PCR reads in MiXCR, keeping a single row per CDR3 protein. The data hold around 270,000 distinct CDR3 sequences, with approximately 89% observed a single time. Sequencing input: CD8+ T cells from PBMCs. The receptor source for this set is a human donor with multiple sclerosis.

The chain has TRBV27 and TRBJ2-7; D tentatively reads TRBD1 or TRBD2 (5 bases each). The V gene's germline CDR1 is MNHEY and CDR2 SMNVEV (reference sequence). The CDR3 length is 12 residues. V was pared by 3 bases and J by 7 bases, with 10 bases between. This chain's CDR3 is CASSFMGEEQYF. The CDR3 nucleotides read TGTGCCAGCAGTTTCATGGGGGAAGAGCAGTACTTC.

The genes are TRBV2 and TRBJ2-2; 12 bases align to TRBD1. CDR3 length: 17 amino acids. Germline loops: CDR1 SNHLY, CDR2 FYNNEI. V dropped 6 bases and J dropped 3; count of bases not matched to a gene: 8. CDR3 DNA sequence: TGTGCCAGCAGCTCCGGGACAGGGGGCGCTCACACCGGGGAGCTGTTTTTT. Translation gives CASSSGTGGAHTGELFF.

The chain links TRBV19 to TRBJ1-1; tentative D call: TRBD1 (5 bases). V lost 3 bases to trimming and J lost 1 base, with 9 bases between them. This CDR3 has 14 residues. Germline V lookup: CDR1 LNHDA, CDR2 SQIVND (reference sequence). CDR3 nucleotides: TGTGCCAGTAGTATCGTCGGACAGAACACTGAAGCTTTCTTT. It encodes CASSIVGQNTEAFF.

The chain carries TRBV6-2 or TRBV6-3 and TRBJ2-3; unclear D gene. There are 14 residues in the CDR3. Germline values: CDR1 MNHEY, CDR2 SVGEGT. V shed 3 bases and J shed 4 bases, with 11 bases lying between them. CDR3 protein: CASSYTSDADTQYF. The CDR3 DNA sequence: TGTGCCAGCAGTTATACCTCAGACGCAGATACGCAGTATTTT.

This clonotype has only a few counts. The gene calls are TRBV27 and TRBJ2-7; D unclear. The CDR3 has 13 amino acids. Looked up from germline, CDR1 is MNHEY and CDR2 is SMNVEV (reference sequence). V was trimmed by 2 bases and J by 3 bases, leaving 8 bases between them. CDR3 region: CASSLGQVYEQYF. DNA for the CDR3: TGTGCCAGCAGTTTAGGGCAGGTCTACGAGCAGTACTTC.

This chain links TRBV15 with TRBJ2-1; the D gene is possibly TRBD2 (5 bases). This CDR3 spans 12 amino acids. V lost 1 base and J 9 bases, leaving 7 bases between the germline ends. Per the germline V gene, CDR1 is LNHNV and CDR2 is YYDKDF (reference sequence). In DNA form, the CDR3 reads TGTGCCACCAGCAGAGTTGGGAGTGAGCAGTTCTTC. It encodes CATSRVGSEQFF.

The gene calls are TRBV6-5 and TRBJ1-5, with 7 nucleotides matching TRBD1. Germline loops: CDR1 MNHEY, CDR2 SVGAGI. CDR3 length equals 14 residues. Losses at the gene ends were 7 bases for V and 7 bases for J; bases not matched to a gene: 10. CDR3 coding DNA: TGTGCCAGCAACGGAGGGGGCTACGGGCAGCCCCAGCATTTT. This gives the protein CASNGGGYGQPQHF.

The CDR3 coding sequence is TGTGCCAGCAGTGAAGCGGCCAGGGCCACTGAAGCTTTCTTT. Encoded protein: CASSEAARATEAFF. The genes are TRBV2 and TRBJ1-1, with D maybe TRBD1 (5 bases). In germline, CDR1 is SNHLY, CDR2 FYNNEI. CDR3 size: 14 residues. V was cut by 0 bases and J by 4 bases, with 9 bases left in between.

This chain links TRBV13 with TRBJ2-4; tentatively, D is TRBD1 (5 bases). Trimming stripped 0 bases from V and 1 base from J, with 10 bases between. The germline V gene has CDR1 PRHDT and CDR2 FYEKMQ (reference sequence). This CDR3 comprises 16 residues. CDR3: CASSLGAGSAKNIQYF. The CDR3 region has the DNA TGTGCCAGCAGCTTAGGTGCAGGGTCTGCCAAAAACATTCAGTACTTC.

The chain couples TRBV28 to TRBJ2-1, with D uncertain. The germline V gene has CDR1 MDHEN and CDR2 SYDVKM. The CDR3 runs to 16 residues. With 4 bases removed from V and 6 bases from J, the gap between germline ends came to 19 bases. The CDR3 DNA is TGTGCCAGCAGTTATCCTAAGGGTCCGGCCCGCAATGAGCAGTTCTTC. This sequence encodes CASSYPKGPARNEQFF.

This rearrangement joins TRBV2 to TRBJ2-3; 10 bases line up with TRBD1. Germline CDR1 reads SNHLY; CDR2 reads FYNNEI. The CDR3 extends over 16 amino acids. The junction had 11 bases not matched to a gene; V was cut back by 7 bases and J by 4 bases. CDR3 residues: CASNLAGTGVADTQYF. Written as DNA, the CDR3 is TGTGCCAGCAACCTAGCCGGGACAGGGGTCGCAGATACGCAGTATTTT.

The gene calls are TRBV2 and TRBJ2-2; 9 nucleotides line up with TRBD1. The CDR3 has 17 amino acids. In germline, CDR1 is SNHLY, CDR2 FYNNEI. The trim removed 6 bases at V and 2 bases at J, leaving 10 bases unmatched. CDR3: CASRGWGQGVNTGELFF. The CDR3 nucleotides are TGTGCCAGCAGGGGTTGGGGACAGGGTGTTAACACCGGGGAGCTGTTTTTT.